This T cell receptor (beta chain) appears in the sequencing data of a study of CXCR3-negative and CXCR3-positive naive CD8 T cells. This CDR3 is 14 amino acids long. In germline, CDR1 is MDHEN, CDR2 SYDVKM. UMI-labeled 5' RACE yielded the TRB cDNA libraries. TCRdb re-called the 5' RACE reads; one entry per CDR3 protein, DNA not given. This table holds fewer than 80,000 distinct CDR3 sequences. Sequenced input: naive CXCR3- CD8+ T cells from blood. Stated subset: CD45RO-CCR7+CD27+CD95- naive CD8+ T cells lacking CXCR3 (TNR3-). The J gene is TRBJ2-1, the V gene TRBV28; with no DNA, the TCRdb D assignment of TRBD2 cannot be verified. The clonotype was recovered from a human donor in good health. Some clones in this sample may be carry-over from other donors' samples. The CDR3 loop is CASISGVWGNEQFF.